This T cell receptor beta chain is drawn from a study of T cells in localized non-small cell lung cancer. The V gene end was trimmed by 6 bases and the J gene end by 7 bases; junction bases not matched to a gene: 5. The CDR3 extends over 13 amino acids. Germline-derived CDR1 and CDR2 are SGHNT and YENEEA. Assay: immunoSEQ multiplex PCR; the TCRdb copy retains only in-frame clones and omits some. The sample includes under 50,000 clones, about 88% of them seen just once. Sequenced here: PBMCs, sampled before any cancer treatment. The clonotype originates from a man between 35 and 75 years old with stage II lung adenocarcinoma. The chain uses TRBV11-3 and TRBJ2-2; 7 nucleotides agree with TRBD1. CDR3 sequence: CASSQQGIGELFF. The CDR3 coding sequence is TGTGCCAGCAGTCAACAGGGGATCGGGGAGCTGTTTTTT.